This T cell receptor beta chain came from a study of T cell responses to AZD1222 COVID-19 vaccine. V was pared by 1 base and J by 5 bases, with 10 bases of the junction left unmatched. CDR3 length equals 18 residues. Germline CDR1 is SGHVS and CDR2 is FNYEAQ. The assay was immunoSEQ multiplex PCR, and TCRdb's table has in-frame clones only and misses some. The sample yields under 200,000 clones, around 88% seen once. The sequences come from peripheral blood, collected 28 days after the second AZD1222 dose. The source is an adult who received the AZD1222 COVID-19 vaccine. J is TRBJ2-5 and V is TRBV7-6; 13 positions match TRBD2. The CDR3 sequence is CASSLERTSGGALETQYF. For the CDR3, the DNA is TGTGCCAGCAGCTTAGAGCGTACTAGCGGGGGGGCCTTGGAGACCCAGTACTTC.